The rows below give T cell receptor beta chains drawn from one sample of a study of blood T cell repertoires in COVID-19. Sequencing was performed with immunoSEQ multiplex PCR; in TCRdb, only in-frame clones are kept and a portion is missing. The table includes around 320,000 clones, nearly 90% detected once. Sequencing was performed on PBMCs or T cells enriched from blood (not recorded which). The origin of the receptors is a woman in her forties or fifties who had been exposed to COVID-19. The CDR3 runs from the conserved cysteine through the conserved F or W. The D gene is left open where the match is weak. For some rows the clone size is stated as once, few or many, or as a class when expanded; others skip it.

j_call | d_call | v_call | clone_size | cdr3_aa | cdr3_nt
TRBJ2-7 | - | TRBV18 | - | CASATDSYEQYF | TGTGCCAGCGCCACAGACTCCTACGAGCAGTACTTC
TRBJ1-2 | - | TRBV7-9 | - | CASSPTGSENLNYGYTF | TGTGCCAGCAGCCCGACGGGGTCCGAGAACTTAAACTATGGCTACACCTTC
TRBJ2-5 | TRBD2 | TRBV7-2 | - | CASSLAVAGGQETQYF | TGTGCCAGCAGCTTAGCCGTAGCGGGGGGACAAGAGACCCAGTACTTC
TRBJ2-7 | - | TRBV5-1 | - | CASSSRGQPSYEQYF | TGCGCCAGCAGCTCTCGAGGACAGCCTTCCTACGAGCAGTACTTC
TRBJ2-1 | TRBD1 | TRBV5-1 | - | CASSLFPGQSYNEQFF | TGCGCCAGCAGCTTATTTCCGGGACAGTCCTACAATGAGCAGTTCTTC
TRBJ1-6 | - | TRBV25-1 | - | CASSDPRSYNSPLHF | TGTGCCAGCAGTGATCCTCGCTCCTATAATTCACCCCTCCACTTT
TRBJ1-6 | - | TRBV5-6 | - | CASSLDRGWNSPLHF | TGTGCCAGCAGCTTGGATCGGGGGTGGAATTCACCCCTCCACTTT
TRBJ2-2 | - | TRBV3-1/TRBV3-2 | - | CASSQEWSTGELFF | TGTGCCAGCAGCCAAGAATGGAGCACCGGGGAGCTGTTTTTT
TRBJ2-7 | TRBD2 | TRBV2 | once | CASSDPGRWGGPYEQYF | TGTGCCAGCAGTGACCCCGGAAGATGGGGGGGACCCTACGAGCAGTACTTC
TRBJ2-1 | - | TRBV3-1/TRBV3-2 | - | CASSQSDPIYSDNEQFF | TGTGCCAGCAGCCAGAGCGATCCCATTTATTCCGACAATGAGCAGTTCTTC
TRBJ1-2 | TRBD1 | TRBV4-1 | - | CATSRTGGTNYGYTF | TGCGCCACCTCCAGGACAGGAGGGACTAACTATGGCTACACCTTC
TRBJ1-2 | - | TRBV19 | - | CASSTPNRASGYTF | TGTGCCAGTAGTACCCCCAACAGGGCCAGTGGCTACACCTTC